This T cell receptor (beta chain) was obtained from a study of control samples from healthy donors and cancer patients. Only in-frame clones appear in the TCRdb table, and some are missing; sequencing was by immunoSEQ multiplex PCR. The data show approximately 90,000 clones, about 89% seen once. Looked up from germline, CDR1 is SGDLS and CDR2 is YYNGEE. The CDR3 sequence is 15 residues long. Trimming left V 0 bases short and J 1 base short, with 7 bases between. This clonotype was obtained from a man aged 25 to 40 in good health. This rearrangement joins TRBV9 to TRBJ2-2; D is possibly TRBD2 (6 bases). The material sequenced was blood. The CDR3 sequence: CASSVVGGNTGELFF. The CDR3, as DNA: TGTGCCAGCAGCGTAGTGGGGGGGAACACCGGGGAGCTGTTTTTT.